These 31 T cell receptor beta chains originate from one sample sequenced in a study of patients and donors after allogeneic stem cell transplantation. TCRdb analysed the RT-PCR reads with MiXCR anew, one entry per CDR3 protein. There are 150,000 to 200,000 distinct CDR3 sequences in the sample; 35% to 50% occur only once, and 33% lies in the top ten. The sequencing input was blood, either unsorted or a sorted T cell fraction (not recorded which). These receptor sequences come from a human donor who was either an allogeneic HSCT recipient or a stem cell or donor lymphocyte infusion donor (not recorded which). It is not recorded whose cells these are; they may come from a transplant donor.

This rearrangement joins TRBV6-5 to TRBJ2-3; 12 bases agree with TRBD2. This CDR3 is 17 amino acids long. CDR1 is MNHEY and CDR2 is SVGAGI in the germline V gene. Unmatched junction bases numbered 7, after V lost 2 bases and J lost 4 bases. CDR3 DNA sequence: TGTGCCAGCAGTTACGGGCTAGCGGGAGGGCAAGCAGATACGCAGTATTTT. Its translation: CASSYGLAGGQADTQYF.

The chain recombines TRBV24-1 with TRBJ2-5; 7 bases are shared with TRBD2. This CDR3 contains 15 residues. CDR1 is KGHDR and CDR2 is SFDVKD in the germline V gene. The trim removed 3 bases at V and 7 bases at J, leaving 10 bases unmatched. CDR3 sequence reads: CATSDPRAGWGTQYF. The CDR3 region has the DNA TGTGCCACCAGTGATCCGAGAGCGGGATGGGGGACCCAGTACTTC.

The DNA of the CDR3 is TGTGCCAGCAGCAACTACAGGCATATGAACACTGAAGCTTTCTTT. Its protein is CASSNYRHMNTEAFF. The J gene is TRBJ1-1, the V gene TRBV6-5; the D gene is possibly TRBD1 (5 bases). With 6 bases removed from V and 0 bases from J, the gap between germline ends came to 14 bases. Germline V gives CDR1 MNHEY, CDR2 SVGAGI. This CDR3 is 15 amino acids long.

In its sample, this clonotype was seen a few times. The chain recombines TRBV4-2 with TRBJ1-1; D not resolved. Germline values: CDR1 LGHNA, CDR2 YNFKEQ. The CDR3 is 15 amino acids. Trimming took off 0 bases at V and 1 base at J, with 9 bases between the two ends. The CDR3 DNA reads as TGTGCCAGCAGCCAAGATCCGCGGGCGAACACTGAAGCTTTCTTT. Its translation: CASSQDPRANTEAFF.

This clonotype has more than one count but fewer than ten. The gene calls are TRBV20-1 and TRBJ2-2; possible D gene TRBD1, 7 bases. The V gene lost 5 bases and the J gene lost 3 bases, with 16 bases spanning the gap. The length of the CDR3 is 15 residues. Germline V gene sequence: CDR1 DFQATT, CDR2 SNEGSKA (reference sequence). CDR3 sequence (DNA): TGCAGTGCTCGTCCGGGGGACAGAGACACCGGGGAGCTGTTTTTT. Its protein is CSARPGDRDTGELFF.

This clonotype was detected a few times. This chain joins TRBV7-8 and TRBJ1-1, with a possible D match to TRBD1 (6 bases). Deletions cut 5 bases from V and 10 bases from J, with 11 bases between. This CDR3 has 11 residues. Germline loops: CDR1 SGHVS, CDR2 FQNEAQ. CDR3 sequence reads: CASSEQGTAFF. The CDR3 bases are TGTGCCAGCAGCGAACAGGGTACAGCTTTCTTT.

This clonotype was recorded a few times. The chain has TRBV3-1 and TRBJ2-2, with 10 bases fitting TRBD2. Germline V lookup: CDR1 LGHDT, CDR2 YNNKEL (reference sequence). V lost 4 bases and J lost 0; bases outside the gene matches: 8. The CDR3 sequence is 18 residues long. The CDR3 sequence: CASSPFLAGASNTGELFF. The DNA for the CDR3 is TGTGCCAGCAGCCCCTTCCTAGCGGGAGCCTCGAACACCGGGGAGCTGTTTTTT.

The chain links TRBV6-6 to TRBJ2-7; TRBD1 aligns across 7 bases. This CDR3 is 15 amino acids long. Trimming cost V 5 bases and J 0 bases; bases outside gene matches: 7. Germline lookup yields CDR1 MNHNY and CDR2 SVGAGI (reference sequence). The CDR3 bases are TGTGCCAGCAGTACCGAACAGGGGTACTCCTACGAGCAGTACTTC. It is translated as CASSTEQGYSYEQYF.

The V and J genes are TRBV28 and TRBJ1-4, with unresolved D. The V and J ends lost 3 bases and 10 bases respectively, with 18 bases between them. The CDR3 runs 15 residues. Germline CDR1 reads MDHEN; CDR2 reads SYDVKM. This CDR3 is CASSLGGKGYAKLFF. The CDR3 bases are TGTGCCAGCAGTTTGGGAGGGAAAGGGTATGCAAAACTGTTTTTT.

The CDR3 DNA follows: TGCGCCAGCAGTGAGCTAGGGACAGGGTACGGCTACACCTTC. Its protein product is CASSELGTGYGYTF. The chain joins TRBV10-2 to TRBJ1-2, with 9 bases that match TRBD1. The germline V gene encodes CDR1 WSHSY and CDR2 SAAADI. The CDR3 is 14 residues long. The V gene end was trimmed by 2 bases and the J gene end by 8 bases; junction bases not matched to a gene: 6.

The chain joins TRBV20-1 to TRBJ2-7; 13 bases align to TRBD2. The V gene's germline CDR1 is DFQATT and CDR2 SNEGSKA (reference sequence). Germline trimming cut 0 bases from V and 5 bases from J; bases unmatched to any gene: 4. CDR3 length equals 15 residues. In DNA, the CDR3 is TGCAGTGCTAGAGAACTAGCGGGAGGGCCCCACGAGCAGTACTTC. Its translation is CSARELAGGPHEQYF.

The chain employs TRBV13 and TRBJ2-7, with 9 nucleotides matching TRBD2. V dropped 5 bases and J dropped 1; count of bases not matched to a gene: 9. The CDR3 contains 16 residues. Germline V CDR1 and CDR2: PRHDT, FYEKMQ (reference sequence). The CDR3 here is CASSGQSGRRSYEQYF. DNA of the CDR3: TGTGCCAGCAGCGGCCAAAGCGGGAGGAGATCCTACGAGCAGTACTTC.

The rearrangement joins TRBV5-8 to TRBJ2-2; 8 positions match TRBD1. This CDR3 has 15 residues. The V gene's germline CDR1 is SGHTS and CDR2 YDEGEE. The J segment lost 0 bases and the V segment lost 3 bases, leaving 1 base of the junction unmatched. The CDR3 DNA is TGTGCCAGCAGCTGGGACAGGACGAACACCGGGGAGCTGTTTTTT. Residues: CASSWDRTNTGELFF.

The rearrangement links TRBV7-2 to TRBJ2-1; no definite D call. The germline gives CDR1 SGHTA, CDR2 FQGNSA. The germline V and J ends were trimmed by 5 bases and 12 bases, with 17 bases remaining between them. The CDR3 extends over 13 amino acids. The CDR3 here is CASSPRPRPRQFF. The CDR3 DNA sequence: TGTGCCAGCAGCCCTAGGCCTAGGCCCAGGCAGTTCTTC.

The sample holds a few counts of this clonotype. This chain's CDR3 is CSARDSYGGYTF. Here the CDR3 DNA reads TGCAGTGCTAGGGACTCCTATGGAGGCTACACCTTC. V gene TRBV20-1 combines with J gene TRBJ1-2; D call uncertain. Germline CDR1 reads DFQATT; CDR2 reads SNEGSKA (reference sequence). This CDR3 region has 12 residues. The germline V and J ends were trimmed by 3 bases and 8 bases, with 13 bases remaining between them.

The genes are TRBV7-9 and TRBJ1-1; D is undetermined. The germline V gene encodes CDR1 SEHNR and CDR2 FQNEAQ (reference sequence). With 1 base removed from V and 1 base from J, the gap between germline ends came to 10 bases. This CDR3 comprises 15 residues. CDR3 nucleotide sequence: TGTGCCAGCAGCTTAGGCATGGTCCCGAACACTGAAGCTTTCTTT. Translation: CASSLGMVPNTEAFF.

This clonotype was picked up a small number of times. The chain uses TRBV5-5 and TRBJ2-5; D remains unclear. V dropped 0 bases and J dropped 3 bases, with 6 bases sitting between them. This CDR3 is 13 amino acids long. Per germline, CDR1 SGHKS and CDR2 YYEKEE (reference sequence). The DNA for the CDR3 is TGTGCCAGCAGCTTGGATTTGGAAGAGACCCAGTACTTC. Encoded protein: CASSLDLEETQYF.

This chain joins TRBV5-1 and TRBJ2-7; TRBD2 aligns across 7 bases. CDR1 is SGHRS and CDR2 is YFSETQ in the germline V gene. V lost 6 bases to trimming and J lost 2 bases; unmatched junction nucleotides: 8. CDR3 length: 14 residues. CDR3 residues: CASTIGGSAYEQYF. CDR3 nucleotide sequence: TGCGCCAGCACCATTGGCGGGAGCGCCTACGAGCAGTACTTC.

This clonotype was counted at least ten times. V is TRBV6-5 and J is TRBJ1-4; 10 nucleotides line up with TRBD1. CDR1 and CDR2 (germline): MNHEY, SVGAGI. This CDR3 is 15 amino acids long. The junction had 6 bases not matched to a gene; V was cut back by 6 bases and J by 5 bases. CDR3 bases: TGTGCCAGCAGGCGAGGACAGGGGGGGAATGAAAAACTGTTTTTT. This translates into CASRRGQGGNEKLFF.

This clonotype was found a few times. The chain recombines TRBV6-5 with TRBJ2-3; D is tentatively TRBD1 or TRBD2 (5 bases each). The V and J ends lost 5 bases and 1 base respectively, with 16 bases between them. The CDR3 is made up of 16 amino acids. Germline lookup yields CDR1 MNHEY and CDR2 SVGAGI. The CDR3 region is CASSRRDHARTDTQYF. CDR3 DNA sequence: TGTGCCAGCAGTCGCCGGGACCACGCTCGCACAGATACGCAGTATTTT.

This clonotype has more than one count but fewer than ten. The V and J genes are TRBV14 and TRBJ1-1; 8 nucleotides line up with TRBD1. CDR1 and CDR2 from the germline V gene are SGHDN and FVKESK. The CDR3 covers 16 residues. The V segment lost 8 bases and the J segment 2 bases; nucleotides outside the gene matches: 13. CDR3 bases: TGTGCCAGCCGACCAGGGGGCAGGCCTATCAACACTGAAGCTTTCTTT. It is translated as CASRPGGRPINTEAFF.

The chain combines TRBV6-2 or TRBV6-3 with TRBJ1-1; TRBD1 aligns across 7 bases. V lost 2 bases, J lost 1 base, and 7 bases stayed unmatched. The CDR3 spans 16 residues. The germline V gene has CDR1 MNHEY and CDR2 SVGEGT. The CDR3 reads CASSYPGDSANTEAFF. In DNA, the CDR3 is TGTGCCAGCAGTTACCCTGGGGACAGTGCGAACACTGAAGCTTTCTTT.

The J gene is TRBJ2-1, the V gene TRBV4-3; D possibly corresponds to TRBD1 (5 bases). Germline values: CDR1 LGHNA, CDR2 YSLEER. The CDR3 covers 17 residues. The V end was cut by 4 bases, the J end by 8 bases, with 24 bases between. The CDR3 is CASSPYAGSGLWDEQFF. The CDR3 DNA reads TGCGCCAGCAGCCCTTATGCAGGGTCCGGCCTGTGGGATGAGCAGTTCTTC.

This clonotype was seen a few times. This sequence joins TRBV9 and TRBJ2-3; the match to TRBD2 covers 9 bases. V lost 4 bases to trimming and J lost 4 bases; unmatched junction nucleotides: 10. The CDR3 covers 16 residues. From germline, CDR1 is SGDLS and CDR2 YYNGEE. CDR3 protein: CASSSRSGSGADTQYF. The DNA for the CDR3 is TGTGCCAGCAGCTCCCGTAGCGGGAGCGGTGCAGATACGCAGTATTTT.

The V call is TRBV5-1, the J call TRBJ2-1, with 15 bases that match TRBD2. The V and J ends lost 4 bases and 10 bases, in that order; junction bases with no gene match: 6. The germline V gene encodes CDR1 SGHRS and CDR2 YFSETQ. The CDR3 covers 15 residues. The CDR3 coding sequence is TGCGCCAGCAGCCCCGGACTAGCGGGAGGGTACGAGCAGTTCTTC. This codes for CASSPGLAGGYEQFF. Full variable domain (outside the CDR3, taken from reference TRBV5-1 and TRBJ2-1): KAGVTQTPRYLIKTRGQQVTLSCSPISGHRSVSWYQQTPGQGLQFLFEYFSETQRNKGNFPGRFSGRQFSNSRSEMNVSTLELGDSALYLCASSPGLAGGYEQFFGPGTRLTVL.

The CDR3 loop is CASSQAETGAPSNEKLFF. As DNA, the CDR3 is TGTGCCAGCAGCCAAGCCGAGACAGGGGCCCCTTCTAATGAAAAACTGTTTTTT. V and J are TRBV12-3 or TRBV12-4 and TRBJ1-4; 8 bases are shared with TRBD1. There are 18 residues in the CDR3. Trimming at V came to 6 bases and at J to 3 bases, leaving 15 bases not matched to a gene.

The chain carries TRBV12-3 or TRBV12-4 and TRBJ1-2, with D perhaps matching TRBD1 (6 bases). V was trimmed by 5 bases and J by 4 bases, leaving 11 bases between them. The CDR3 runs to 13 residues. CDR3 loop: CASSRNRAYGYTF. For the CDR3, the DNA is TGTGCCAGCAGTCGGAACAGGGCCTATGGCTACACCTTC.

This clonotype appeared a single time. This rearrangement joins TRBV11-2 to TRBJ2-5; 7 bases fit TRBD2. The CDR3 loop spans 15 amino acids. Trimming took 5 bases from V and 3 from J; bases not matched to a gene: 9. CDR1 is SGHAT, CDR2 FQNNGV, per germline. The CDR3: CASSLGGREEETQYF. Written as DNA, the CDR3 is TGTGCCAGCAGCCTAGGAGGGAGGGAAGAAGAGACCCAGTACTTC.

The V call is TRBV15, the J call TRBJ2-7, with 11 bases that match TRBD2. The CDR3 loop spans 15 amino acids. CDR1 is LNHNV and CDR2 is YYDKDF in the germline V gene (reference sequence). With 0 bases clipped from V and 4 bases from J, the junction kept 2 bases outside the gene matches. In DNA, the CDR3 is TGTGCCACCAGCAGAGAGGCTAGCGGGAGGTACGAGCAGTACTTC. Its protein product is CATSREASGRYEQYF. Together with reference TRBV15 and TRBJ2-7, the CDR3 gives the full variable domain: DAMVIQNPRYQVTQFGKPVTLSCSQTLNHNVMYWYQQKSSQAPKLLFHYYDKDFNNEADTPDNFQSRRPNTSFCFLDIRSPGLGDTAMYLCATSREASGRYEQYFGPGTRLTVT.

This clonotype was observed a handful of times. The rearrangement uses TRBV15 and TRBJ1-4, with D possibly matching TRBD1 (6 bases). The CDR3 extends over 14 amino acids. Between the trimmed V and J ends, which lost 6 bases and 2 bases, there was a span of 10 bases. Germline V CDR1 and CDR2: LNHNV, YYDKDF (reference sequence). CDR3 residues: CATSVQGTNEKLFF. The CDR3, as DNA: TGTGCCACCAGTGTTCAGGGGACTAATGAAAAACTGTTTTTT. Looking up the rest from reference TRBV15 and TRBJ1-4 gives the full variable domain: DAMVIQNPRYQVTQFGKPVTLSCSQTLNHNVMYWYQQKSSQAPKLLFHYYDKDFNNEADTPDNFQSRRPNTSFCFLDIRSPGLGDTAMYLCATSVQGTNEKLFFGSGTQLSVL.

This chain links TRBV5-4 with TRBJ2-1; either TRBD1 or TRBD2 may fit D (5 bases each). This CDR3 has 19 residues. The ends were cut back, 3 bases at V and 2 bases at J, with 24 bases in the middle. CDR1 and CDR2 (germline): SGHNT, YYREEE (reference sequence). CDR3 DNA sequence: TGTGCCAGCAGCTCTAGGGACGTGTGGGTTTTGAGCGCCTACAATGAGCAGTTCTTC. Protein sequence: CASSSRDVWVLSAYNEQFF.